A selection of T cell receptor beta chains follows, all from one sample in a study of low-dose radiotherapy and immunotherapy resistance in tumors. From the reads, TCRdb called clonotypes with MiXCR, one entry per CDR3 protein. The sample carries 35,000 to 50,000 distinct CDR3 sequences, less than 30% recorded once. The source was PBMCs, collected after low-dose radiotherapy plus immunotherapy. These receptor sequences come from a male donor with prostate cancer. The conserved cysteine and the conserved F or W are not part of the CDR3 here. The size of a clone is reported for some rows only, either as once, few or many, or as a class for expanded clones.

cdr3_aa j_call clone_size v_call
ASRGGGPNTEAF TRBJ1-1 many TRBV25-1
AIGSSYEQY TRBJ2-7 many TRBV12-3/TRBV12-4
ASRGSRGSRGNEQF TRBJ2-1 once TRBV2
ASSYEGNTEAF TRBJ1-1 many TRBV6-6
SADPGRSGGYT TRBJ1-2 . TRBV29-1
ASSLRAGTTNEKLF TRBJ1-4 many TRBV5-4
ASSLSDNDEQY TRBJ2-7 many TRBV28
ASRPRSRHDQPQH TRBJ1-5 many TRBV6-6
ASSQDKGFQPQH TRBJ1-5 many TRBV4-1
AWNPSSYNEQF TRBJ2-1 many TRBV30
ASRQGQPQH TRBJ1-5 many TRBV19
ASSPRVNGNTIY TRBJ1-3 many TRBV2
ASSTSGRAHNEQF TRBJ2-1 . TRBV7-9
ASSLEVVTDTQY TRBJ2-3 many TRBV5-1
SVEGLLNSEAF TRBJ1-1 once TRBV29-1
SAANTEAF TRBJ1-1 . TRBV29-1
ASSQDTRQGNYEQY TRBJ2-7 . TRBV4-1
ASSAANPPLH TRBJ1-6 . TRBV12-3/TRBV12-4
ASTRRREGNEQF TRBJ2-1 many TRBV25-1
ASSPAGTGANVLT TRBJ2-6 many TRBV12-3/TRBV12-4
ASSSGTQSTDTQY TRBJ2-3 many TRBV5-1
ASSDDRRSTGYGYT TRBJ1-2 many TRBV25-1
ASRGTSGGLYEQY TRBJ2-7 many TRBV19
ASAVTRDREARPQH TRBJ1-5 many TRBV23-1
SAQGGTLAKNIQY TRBJ2-4 . TRBV20-1
ASSPRTVMNTEAF TRBJ1-1 many TRBV5-1
ASSPNPASGGKSTDTQY TRBJ2-3 . TRBV28
ASSRRVDTGELF TRBJ2-2 medium-sized TRBV6-5
ASSLRTGHNSPLH TRBJ1-6 many TRBV14
ASSSLLGAAQTQY TRBJ2-5 . TRBV5-1
ASSLVMGGSYNEQF TRBJ2-1 . TRBV5-1
ASSFYDLETQY TRBJ2-5 many TRBV12-3/TRBV12-4
ASRRTGGADNEQF TRBJ2-1 many TRBV6-8
SVEGETGELF TRBJ2-2 many TRBV29-1
ASGQGARYSPLH TRBJ1-6 many TRBV9
ASSIRRDGELF TRBJ2-2 many TRBV2
AIGETVSYEQY TRBJ2-7 many TRBV10-3
ASRPGVGELF TRBJ2-2 many TRBV14
ASSVLADGNTIY TRBJ1-3 . TRBV9
AWSFGPGALGEQY TRBJ2-7 many TRBV30
ASSGQRGGPHEQF TRBJ2-1 . TRBV2
ASSDIREDEQY TRBJ2-7 medium-sized TRBV25-1
ASSQRPTENYGYT TRBJ1-2 many TRBV4-1
ASSVSDPDTQY TRBJ2-3 many TRBV5-1
ASSPTGTRGYEQY TRBJ2-7 few TRBV28
ASSPGLISLYEQY TRBJ2-7 . TRBV5-4
ASKRGQESIGYT TRBJ1-2 . TRBV2
ASSQLLEQGGYEQY TRBJ2-7 . TRBV23-1
ASSDSSGGTGEQF TRBJ2-1 many TRBV6-4
ASSYSEYTEAF TRBJ1-1 many TRBV6-6
ASSYIATGSYGYT TRBJ1-2 many TRBV6-6
SVQKENSYEQY TRBJ2-7 many TRBV29-1
AIGPGGPNYGYT TRBJ1-2 few TRBV10-3
ASSPDRAPSTGELF TRBJ2-2 many TRBV28
ASSMDRGLGEAF TRBJ1-1 many TRBV27
ASSFPSAGGYNEQF TRBJ2-1 many TRBV6-2/TRBV6-3
ASRDRSAGYSNQPQH TRBJ1-5 many TRBV2
ASSTKPQQGGKLF TRBJ1-4 many TRBV19
ASSQDRGFDGYT TRBJ1-2 many TRBV4-1